This is a list of T cell receptor beta chains from one sample in a study of cytomegalovirus exposure and HLA in healthy donors. Measured with immunoSEQ multiplex PCR; TCRdb has only the in-frame clones, and not every one. Counted here are 150,000 to 250,000 clones, about 82% occurring once; the ten biggest clones make up approximately 2.2%. Sequencing was carried out using PBMCs. These receptors were collected from a woman in her fifties or sixties in good health and CMV-seronegative. The CDR3 runs from the conserved cysteine through the conserved F or W. The D gene is left open where the match is weak. Part of the rows lack a size; the others show once, few, many or a class for expanded clones.

length	D	V	size	J	CDR3	DNA
14	NA	TRBV7-9	few	TRBJ2-3	CASSLVWTADTQYF	TGTGCCAGCAGCTTAGTGTGGACTGCAGATACGCAGTATTTT
13	TRBD1	TRBV18	NA	TRBJ1-1	CASSPGQESEAFF	TGTGCCAGCTCACCAGGACAGGAGTCTGAAGCTTTCTTT
15	TRBD1	TRBV18	once	TRBJ2-7	CASSTWTGGVYEQYF	TGTGCCAGCTCAACCTGGACAGGGGGCGTCTACGAGCAGTACTTC
17	TRBD2	TRBV7-9	NA	TRBJ2-7	CASSFTSGRAGLYEQYF	TGTGCCAGCAGCTTTACTAGCGGGAGGGCCGGGCTCTACGAGCAGTACTTC
17	TRBD2	TRBV7-2	NA	TRBJ2-3	CASSTGTSGRGTDTQYF	TGTGCCAGCAGCACCGGGACTAGCGGGCGTGGGACAGATACGCAGTATTTT
19	TRBD1	TRBV5-1	few	TRBJ1-1	CASSHRLGTGYGGNTEAFF	TGCGCCAGCAGTCATAGACTGGGGACAGGGTATGGAGGGAACACTGAAGCTTTCTTT
14	NA	TRBV6-6	few	TRBJ1-4	CASSPQGSNEKLFF	TGTGCCAGCAGTCCCCAGGGTTCTAATGAAAAACTGTTTTTT
16	TRBD2	TRBV15	NA	TRBJ2-1	CATSRPSGRAYNEQFF	TGTGCCACCAGCAGACCTAGCGGGAGGGCCTACAATGAGCAGTTCTTC
13	NA	TRBV29-1	NA	TRBJ2-1	CSVEGTLADEQFF	TGCAGCGTTGAAGGAACCCTAGCCGATGAGCAGTTCTTC
19	NA	TRBV7-3	NA	TRBJ2-1	CASSLDEEAGRESYNEQFF	TGTGCCAGCAGCTTAGATGAGGAGGCGGGCCGGGAATCCTACAATGAGCAGTTCTTC
13	TRBD1	TRBV15	NA	TRBJ1-3	CATSRDRGNTIYF	TGTGCCACCAGCCGGGACAGGGGAAACACCATATATTTT
16	NA	TRBV6-1	NA	TRBJ2-3	CASSERDSRAPDTQYF	TGTGCCAGCAGTGAACGGGATAGCAGAGCCCCAGATACGCAGTATTTT
13	NA	TRBV29-1	NA	TRBJ2-1	CSVAKSSVNEQFF	TGCAGCGTCGCGAAGTCCTCGGTCAATGAGCAGTTCTTC
11	NA	TRBV29-1	NA	TRBJ1-2	CSVETGPSYTF	TGCAGCGTTGAAACTGGGCCGAGCTACACCTTC
16	TRBD2	TRBV27	NA	TRBJ2-7	CASSHNSGIFSYEQYF	TGTGCCAGCAGTCACAACAGCGGGATCTTCTCCTACGAGCAGTACTTC
13	NA	TRBV7-2	NA	TRBJ1-1	CASSFQGNTEAFF	TGTGCCAGCAGCTTTCAGGGGAACACTGAAGCTTTCTTT
15	TRBD2	TRBV7-9	NA	TRBJ2-1	CASSPGLAGAGEQFF	TGTGCCAGCAGCCCCGGACTAGCGGGAGCGGGGGAGCAGTTCTTC
17	NA	TRBV27	NA	TRBJ1-6	CASSFLDRFNPTSPLHF	TGTGCCAGCAGTTTCCTCGACAGGTTCAATCCAACTTCACCCCTCCACTTT
16	TRBD1	TRBV6-6	few	TRBJ1-2	CASSYSLSDRGKGYTF	TGTGCCAGCAGTTACTCCCTCTCGGACAGGGGAAAAGGCTACACCTTC
19	TRBD1	TRBV4-2	NA	TRBJ2-1	CASSQVVGQGARPYNEQFF	TGTGCCAGCAGCCAAGTAGTTGGACAGGGGGCCCGACCCTACAATGAGCAGTTCTTC
11	NA	TRBV7-9	NA	TRBJ1-1	CSSSQVTEAFF	TGTTCCAGCAGCCAGGTGACTGAAGCTTTCTTT
16	TRBD2	TRBV7-2	once	TRBJ2-3	CASSLGAGGAADTQYF	TGTGCCAGCAGCTTAGGGGCGGGAGGGGCGGCAGATACGCAGTATTTT
15	TRBD1	TRBV30	NA	TRBJ2-2	CAWSGSTGGTGELFF	TGTGCCTGGAGTGGGTCTACAGGGGGCACCGGGGAGCTGTTTTTT
15	TRBD1	TRBV6-5	NA	TRBJ1-1	CASSTSGTVIREAFF	TGTGCCAGCAGCACTTCAGGGACAGTGATAAGAGAAGCTTTCTTT
14	NA	TRBV13	NA	TRBJ1-4	CASSRGLANEKLFF	TGTGCCAGCAGCCGAGGGTTAGCTAATGAAAAACTGTTTTTT
12	NA	TRBV11-2	NA	TRBJ2-1	CASSLGLVEQFF	TGTGCCAGCAGCTTAGGGCTAGTTGAGCAGTTCTTC
15	TRBD1	TRBV7-9	NA	TRBJ1-5	CAVGTGGRDNQPQHF	TGTGCCGTGGGGACAGGGGGCAGAGACAATCAGCCCCAGCATTTT
15	NA	TRBV18	NA	TRBJ1-5	CASSPSRGSNQPQHF	TGTGCCAGCTCACCATCCAGGGGCTCAAATCAGCCCCAGCATTTT
15	TRBD1	TRBV18	NA	TRBJ1-5	CASSPQGGGNQPQHF	TGTGCCAGCTCACCCCAAGGGGGCGGTAATCAGCCCCAGCATTTT
16	TRBD1	TRBV6-6	NA	TRBJ2-2	CASSPWGTGGAGELFF	TGTGCCAGCAGTCCGTGGGGGACAGGGGGGGCCGGGGAGCTGTTTTTT
15	NA	TRBV5-1	once	TRBJ2-7	CASSLGPGKGYEQYF	TGCGCCAGCAGCTTGGGTCCAGGGAAGGGCTACGAGCAGTACTTC